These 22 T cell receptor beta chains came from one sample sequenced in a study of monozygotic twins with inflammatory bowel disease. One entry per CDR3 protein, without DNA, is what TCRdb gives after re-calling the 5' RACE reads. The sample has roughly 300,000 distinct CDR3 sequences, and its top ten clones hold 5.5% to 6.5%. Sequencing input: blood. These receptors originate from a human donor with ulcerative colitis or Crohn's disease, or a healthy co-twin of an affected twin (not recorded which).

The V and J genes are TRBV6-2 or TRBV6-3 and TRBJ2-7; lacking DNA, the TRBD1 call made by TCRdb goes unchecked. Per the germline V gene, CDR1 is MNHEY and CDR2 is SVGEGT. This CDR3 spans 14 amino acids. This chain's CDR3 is CASSYSTPSSEQYF.

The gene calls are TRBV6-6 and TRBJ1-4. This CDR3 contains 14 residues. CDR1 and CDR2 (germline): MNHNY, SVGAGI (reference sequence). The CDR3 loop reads CASRYGGYNEKLFF.

CDR3 sequence reads: CASSQPGQGSGNTIYF. The chain links TRBV18 to TRBJ1-3. Germline CDR1 KGHSH, CDR2 LQKENI. The CDR3 spans 16 residues.

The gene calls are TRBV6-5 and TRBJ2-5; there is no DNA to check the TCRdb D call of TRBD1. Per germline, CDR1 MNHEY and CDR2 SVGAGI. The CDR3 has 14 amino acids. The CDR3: CASSYLGQKETQYF.

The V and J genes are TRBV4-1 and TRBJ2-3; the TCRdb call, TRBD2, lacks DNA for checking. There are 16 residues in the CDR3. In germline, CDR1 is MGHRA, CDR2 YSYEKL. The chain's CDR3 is CASSLGLAHLTDTQYF.

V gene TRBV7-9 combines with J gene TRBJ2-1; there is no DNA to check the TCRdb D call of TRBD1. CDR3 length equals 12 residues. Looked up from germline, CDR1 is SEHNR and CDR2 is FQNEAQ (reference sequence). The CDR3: CASSFGGLEQFF.

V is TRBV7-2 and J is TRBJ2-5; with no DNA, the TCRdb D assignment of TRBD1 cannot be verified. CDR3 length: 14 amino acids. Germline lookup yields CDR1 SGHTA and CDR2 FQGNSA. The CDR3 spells CASSQNKGAETQYF.

The CDR3 region is CASSQAGVHEQYF. The chain carries TRBV7-9 and TRBJ2-7; TCRdb calls TRBD1, which cannot be checked without DNA. Germline lookup yields CDR1 SEHNR and CDR2 FQNEAQ (reference sequence). The CDR3 loop spans 13 amino acids.

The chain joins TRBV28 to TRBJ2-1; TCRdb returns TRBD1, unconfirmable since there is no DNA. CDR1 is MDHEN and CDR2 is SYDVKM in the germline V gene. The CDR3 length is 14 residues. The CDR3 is CASSLTGGYNEQFF.

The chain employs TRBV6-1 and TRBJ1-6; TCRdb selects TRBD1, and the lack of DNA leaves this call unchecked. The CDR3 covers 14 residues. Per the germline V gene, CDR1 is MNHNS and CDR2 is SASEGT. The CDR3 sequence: CASSPQGGGSPLHF.

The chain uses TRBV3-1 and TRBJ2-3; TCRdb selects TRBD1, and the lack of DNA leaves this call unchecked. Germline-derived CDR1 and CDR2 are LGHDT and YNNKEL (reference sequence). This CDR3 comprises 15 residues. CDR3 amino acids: CASSQLQGASNTQYF.

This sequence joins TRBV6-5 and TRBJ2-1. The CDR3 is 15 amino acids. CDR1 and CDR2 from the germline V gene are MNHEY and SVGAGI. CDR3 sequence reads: CASSYTRVRIYEQFF.

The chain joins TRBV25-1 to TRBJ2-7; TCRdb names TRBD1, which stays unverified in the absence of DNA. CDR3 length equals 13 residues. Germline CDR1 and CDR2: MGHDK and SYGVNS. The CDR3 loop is CASKRRGTGEQYF.

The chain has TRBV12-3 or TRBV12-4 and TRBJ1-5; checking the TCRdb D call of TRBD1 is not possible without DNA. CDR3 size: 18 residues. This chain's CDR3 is CASRPRAGGAGSNQPQHF.

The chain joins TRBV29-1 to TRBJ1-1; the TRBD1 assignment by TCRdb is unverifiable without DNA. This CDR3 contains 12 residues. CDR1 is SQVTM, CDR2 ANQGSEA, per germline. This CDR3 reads CSVGQANTEAFF.

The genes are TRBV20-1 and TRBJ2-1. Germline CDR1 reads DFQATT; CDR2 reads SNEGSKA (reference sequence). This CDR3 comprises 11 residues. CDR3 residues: CSANQLDEQFF.

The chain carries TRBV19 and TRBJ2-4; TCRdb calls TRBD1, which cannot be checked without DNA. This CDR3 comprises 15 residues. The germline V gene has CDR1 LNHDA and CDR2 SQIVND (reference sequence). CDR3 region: CASSRQTGLLDIQYF.

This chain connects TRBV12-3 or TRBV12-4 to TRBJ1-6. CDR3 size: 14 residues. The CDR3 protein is CASSPWQGGSPLHF.

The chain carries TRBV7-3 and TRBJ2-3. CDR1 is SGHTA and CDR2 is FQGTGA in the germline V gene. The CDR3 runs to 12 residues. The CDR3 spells CASGASTDTQYF.

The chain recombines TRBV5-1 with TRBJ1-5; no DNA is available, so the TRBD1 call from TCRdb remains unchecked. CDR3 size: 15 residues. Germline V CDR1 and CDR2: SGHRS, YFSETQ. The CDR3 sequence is CASSLAGQGNQPQHF.

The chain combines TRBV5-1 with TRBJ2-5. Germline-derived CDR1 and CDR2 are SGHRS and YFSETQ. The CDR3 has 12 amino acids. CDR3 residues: CASGRPQETQYF.

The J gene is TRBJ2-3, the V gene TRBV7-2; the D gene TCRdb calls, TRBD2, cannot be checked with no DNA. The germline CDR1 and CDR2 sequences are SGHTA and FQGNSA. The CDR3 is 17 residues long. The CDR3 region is CASSLGPAGGAGNTQYF.